This T cell receptor (beta chain) was sequenced in a study of OX40 agonist ivuxolimab in advanced cancers. As for the study in general: Under the entry rules, prior anti-PD-1, anti-PD-L1 or anti-CTLA-4 therapy was allowed, and about 40% had some. Study conclusions and caveats: Relative to CD4+ cells, CD8+ T cells on average had more expanded clones.

Germline trimming cut 4 bases from V and 5 bases from J; bases unmatched to any gene: 12. CDR1 and CDR2 from the germline V gene are MNHEY and SMNVEV (reference sequence). The CDR3 runs to 16 residues. Profiling relied on immunoSEQ multiplex PCR, and the TCRdb table lists in-frame clones only, not all of them. This table holds 15,000 or so clones, about 76% found once. On this clone itself: No antigen is known for it.

This receptor was taken from an adult with an advanced solid tumor such as melanoma, head and neck, liver or kidney cancer. The chain has TRBV27 and TRBJ2-7, with 9 bases aligning to TRBD2. The input for sequencing was CD4+ or CD8+ T cells sorted from blood, taken in a trial of the OX40 agonist ivuxolimab. The CDR3 DNA reads as TGTGCCAGCAGTTCATTACCGGGGACTAGCAATAACGAGCAGTACTTC. Its protein product is CASSSLPGTSNNEQYF.